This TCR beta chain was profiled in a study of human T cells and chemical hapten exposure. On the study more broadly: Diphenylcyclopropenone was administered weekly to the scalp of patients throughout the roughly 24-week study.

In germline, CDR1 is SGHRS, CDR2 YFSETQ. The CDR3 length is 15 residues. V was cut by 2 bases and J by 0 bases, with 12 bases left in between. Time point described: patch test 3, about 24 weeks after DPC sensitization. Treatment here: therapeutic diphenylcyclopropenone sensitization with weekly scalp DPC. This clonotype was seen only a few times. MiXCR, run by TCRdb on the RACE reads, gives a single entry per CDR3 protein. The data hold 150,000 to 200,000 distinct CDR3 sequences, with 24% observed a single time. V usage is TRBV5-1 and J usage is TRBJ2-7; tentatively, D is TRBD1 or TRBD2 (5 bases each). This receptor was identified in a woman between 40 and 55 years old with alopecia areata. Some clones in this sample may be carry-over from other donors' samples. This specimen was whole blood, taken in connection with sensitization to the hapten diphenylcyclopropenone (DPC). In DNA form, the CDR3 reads TGCGCCAGCAGCTTCGACGGGACGCCCTCCTACGAGCAGTACTTC. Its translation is CASSFDGTPSYEQYF.